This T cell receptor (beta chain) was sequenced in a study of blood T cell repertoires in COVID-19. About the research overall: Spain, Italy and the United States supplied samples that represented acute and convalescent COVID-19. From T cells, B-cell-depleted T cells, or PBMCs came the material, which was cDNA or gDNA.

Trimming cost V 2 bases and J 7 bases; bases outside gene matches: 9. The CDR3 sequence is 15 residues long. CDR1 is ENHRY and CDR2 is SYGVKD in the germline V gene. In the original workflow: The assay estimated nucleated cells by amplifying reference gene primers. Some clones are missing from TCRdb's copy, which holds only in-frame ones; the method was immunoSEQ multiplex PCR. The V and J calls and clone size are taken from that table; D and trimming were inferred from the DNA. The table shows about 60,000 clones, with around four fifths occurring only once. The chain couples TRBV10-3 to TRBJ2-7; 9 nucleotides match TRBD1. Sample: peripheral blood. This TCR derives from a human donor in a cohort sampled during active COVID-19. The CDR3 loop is CAISEVEETGGEQYF. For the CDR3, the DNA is TGTGCCATCAGTGAGGTAGAAGAGACAGGGGGAGAGCAGTACTTC.